This entry is about one TCR beta chain. The data are from a study of T cell changes during pregnancy in multiple sclerosis. Libraries were prepared by immunoSEQ multiplex PCR; TCRdb keeps only in-frame clonotypes and omits some of them. The sample has some 70,000 clones, around 92% seen once. This material consisted of CD8+ T cells from peripheral blood mononuclear cells, taken in the third trimester of pregnancy. The receptor was isolated from a female donor in good health, enrolled as a control in a pregnancy study.

CDR3 sequence reads: CASSPGTSRAQDTQYF. The CDR3 nucleotides read TGTGCCAGCAGCCCTGGGACTAGTAGGGCCCAAGATACGCAGTATTTT. The chain is built from TRBV9 and TRBJ2-3; TRBD2 matches 8 bases. CDR1 is SGDLS, CDR2 YYNGEE, per germline. The J segment lost 5 bases and the V segment lost 4 bases, leaving 12 bases of the junction unmatched. CDR3 length equals 16 residues. The full variable domain, in which reference TRBV9 and TRBJ2-3 provide the parts outside the CDR3, is DSGVTQTPKHLITATGQRVTLRCSPRSGDLSVYWYQQSLDQGLQFLIQYYNGEERAKGNILERFSAQQFPDLHSELNLSSLELGDSALYFCASSPGTSRAQDTQYFGPGTRLTVL.